This T cell receptor (beta chain) is drawn from a study of shared clonotypes between healthy human individuals. The DNA input per sorted-subset replicate PCR was 200 ng, corresponding to around 28,000 T cell genomes. Repertoires were generated with immunoSEQ multiplex PCR, while TCRdb's copy carries only in-frame clones and drops some. This repertoire shows roughly 2 million clones, about 94% found once; its top ten account for roughly 0.13%. Donors had no recently reported acute infections or vaccinations and were HIV-negative. Memory CD4+ cells were the fraction left after CD45RA+ naive selection. CDR3 length: 15 residues. From germline, CDR1 is MGHRA and CDR2 YSYEKL. V lost 0 bases and J 6 bases, leaving 11 bases between the germline ends.

The chain carries TRBV4-1 and TRBJ2-2, with D unclear. The source of this sequence is a man aged 18 to 30 in good health. The specimen sequenced was naive CD4+ T cells sorted from blood. Specified subset: CD45RA+ positively selected. CDR3 in DNA: TGCGCCAGCAGCCAAGATGGGCGGCGCGCCGGGGAGCTGTTTTTT. Its protein product is CASSQDGRRAGELFF.